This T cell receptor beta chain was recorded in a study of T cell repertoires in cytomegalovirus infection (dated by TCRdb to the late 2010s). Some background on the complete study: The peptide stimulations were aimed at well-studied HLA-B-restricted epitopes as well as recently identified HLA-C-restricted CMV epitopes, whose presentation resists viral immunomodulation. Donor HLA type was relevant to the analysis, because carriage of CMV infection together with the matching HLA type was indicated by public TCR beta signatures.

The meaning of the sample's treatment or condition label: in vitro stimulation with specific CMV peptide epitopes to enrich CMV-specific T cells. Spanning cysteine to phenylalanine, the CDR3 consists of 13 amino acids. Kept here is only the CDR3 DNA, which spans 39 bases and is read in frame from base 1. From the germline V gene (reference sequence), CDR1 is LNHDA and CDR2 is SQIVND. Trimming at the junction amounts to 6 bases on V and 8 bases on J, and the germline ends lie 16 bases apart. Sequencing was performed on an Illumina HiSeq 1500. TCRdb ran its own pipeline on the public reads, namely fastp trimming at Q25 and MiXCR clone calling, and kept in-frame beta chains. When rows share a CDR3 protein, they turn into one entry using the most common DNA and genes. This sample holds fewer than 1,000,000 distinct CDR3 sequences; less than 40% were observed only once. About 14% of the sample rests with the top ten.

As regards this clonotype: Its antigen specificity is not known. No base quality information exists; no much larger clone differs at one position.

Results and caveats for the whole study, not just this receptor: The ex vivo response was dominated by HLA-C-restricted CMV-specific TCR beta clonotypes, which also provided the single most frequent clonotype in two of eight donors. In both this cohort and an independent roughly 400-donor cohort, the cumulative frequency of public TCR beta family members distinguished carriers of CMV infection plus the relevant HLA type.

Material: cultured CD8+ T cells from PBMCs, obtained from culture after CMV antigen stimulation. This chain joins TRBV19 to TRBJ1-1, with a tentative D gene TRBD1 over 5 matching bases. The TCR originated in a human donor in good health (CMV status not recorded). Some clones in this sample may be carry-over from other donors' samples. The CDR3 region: CASSSWGVGEAFF. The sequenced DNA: TGTGCCAGTAGCTCTTGGGGCGTAGGCGAAGCTTTCTTT.